This note documents a single TCR beta chain sequence. Its target is not known. The data are from a study of circulating and synovial CD4+ cells in juvenile arthritis. Notes on the study in general: These blood cells shared more CDR3 sequences with synovium than bulk blood. Bulk blood CD4 samples held at least an order of magnitude more or fewer genomes than CPL.

This table comes from immunoSEQ multiplex PCR, and its TCRdb copy is limited to in-frame clones, with some not included. The table includes tens of thousands of clones, nearly 97% detected once. Germline V CDR1 and CDR2: LGHNA, YNFKEQ. The CDR3 contains 14 residues. Trimming cost V 4 bases and J 2 bases, with 10 bases left between them. The chain joins TRBV4-2 to TRBJ2-3, with a tentative D call TRBD2 (5 bases). The source of this sequence is a human donor with juvenile idiopathic arthritis. The sequencing sample was made of CD4+ T cells from blood. The CDR3 reads CASSREFYTDTQYF. The CDR3 DNA sequence: TGTGCCAGCAGCCGGGAGTTTTACACAGATACGCAGTATTTT.